Each of the 21 T cell receptor beta chains below was sequenced from the same sample in a study of T cells in Graves' hyperthyroidism and ophthalmopathy. Amplified TCR beta CDR3 regions came from RNA transcripts. First-round RT-PCR of the TCR CDR3 relied on the HTBI primer set. Using its own MiXCR run on the multiplex PCR reads, TCRdb lists one record per CDR3 protein. The sample carries hundreds of thousands of distinct CDR3 sequences, roughly 17% recorded once. Sequenced: blood. These receptor sequences come from a woman between 25 and 40 years old with Graves' hyperthyroidism.

This clonotype was picked up many times. The J gene is TRBJ1-3, the V gene TRBV19; D unclear. The CDR3 has 15 residues. The germline CDR1 and CDR2 sequences are LNHDA and SQIVND (reference sequence). Deletions cut 3 bases from V and 0 bases from J, with 9 bases between. CDR3 region: CASSMSRSSGNTIYF. CDR3 DNA: TGTGCCAGTAGTATGAGCCGGAGCTCTGGAAACACCATATATTTT.

This clonotype has at least ten counts. This chain links TRBV11-2 with TRBJ2-3, with D possibly TRBD2 on 5 matching bases. V dropped 1 base and J dropped 0 bases, with 11 bases sitting between them. The CDR3 consists of 16 residues. Germline CDR1 reads SGHAT; CDR2 reads FQNNGV. The CDR3 sequence: CASSLGLALSTDTQYF. CDR3 sequence (DNA): TGTGCCAGCAGCTTAGGGCTAGCCCTTAGCACAGATACGCAGTATTTT.

This clonotype was counted ten times or more. The V gene is TRBV28, the J gene TRBJ2-1, with 10 bases aligning to TRBD2. Per the germline V gene, CDR1 is MDHEN and CDR2 is SYDVKM. The CDR3 extends over 17 amino acids. The J segment lost 0 bases and the V segment lost 4 bases, leaving 6 bases of the junction unmatched. CDR3: CASSSPGLAVSYNEQFF. The CDR3 DNA follows: TGTGCCAGCAGTTCTCCCGGACTAGCGGTCTCCTACAATGAGCAGTTCTTC.

This chain joins TRBV12-3 or TRBV12-4 and TRBJ2-4, with 8 bases matching TRBD1. The CDR3 runs 11 residues. J was trimmed by 11 bases and V by 5 bases; bases with no gene match: 2. CDR3 DNA: TGTGCCAGCAGTAACAGGGGGGTTCAGTACTTC. This codes for CASSNRGVQYF.

This clonotype was observed many times. The chain has TRBV7-2 and TRBJ2-7; no reliable D call. This CDR3 region has 16 residues. In germline, CDR1 is SGHTA, CDR2 FQGNSA. V lost 5 bases and J lost 0, with 17 bases in between. CDR3 loop: CASSRNSAASSYEQYF. The CDR3 bases are TGTGCCAGCAGCCGCAATAGTGCAGCAAGCTCCTACGAGCAGTACTTC.

Note on this clonotype: Because the CDR3 is missing its conserved closing phenylalanine or tryptophan, this is likely a read error. The chain employs TRBV7-2 and TRBJ2-7, with D perhaps matching TRBD1 (5 bases). This CDR3 region has 14 residues. Trimming removed 5 bases from V and 0 bases from J, with 11 bases in between. Germline V CDR1 and CDR2: SGHTA, FQGNSA. CDR3 region: CASSPREASYEQYS. In nucleotides, the CDR3 is TGTGCCAGCAGCCCCAGGGAAGCCTCCTACGAGCAGTACTCC.

This clonotype was picked up many times. CDR3 coding DNA: TGTGCCAGCAGCACAACCCATCATAGCGGGAGGGCCAGAGAGACCCAGTACTTC. Translated: CASSTTHHSGRARETQYF. The chain uses TRBV7-8 and TRBJ2-5; 11 bases map to TRBD2. This CDR3 is built from 18 residues. Germline-derived CDR1 and CDR2 are SGHVS and FQNEAQ. V shed 5 bases, J shed 4 bases, and the junction held 15 bases outside the gene matches. Using reference TRBV7-8 and TRBJ2-5 for the parts outside the CDR3, the full variable domain is GAGVSQSPRYKVAKRGQDVALRCDPISGHVSLFWYQQALGQGPEFLTYFQNEAQLDKSGLPSDRFFAERPEGSVSTLKIQRTQQEDSAVYLCASSTTHHSGRARETQYFGPGTRLLVL.

This clonotype has only a few counts. The junction departs from germline at one end; a sequencing error may be responsible. The chain carries TRBV27 and TRBJ1-1; D unresolved. Germline CDR1 reads MNHEY; CDR2 reads SMNVEV (reference sequence). This CDR3 is 14 amino acids long. The CDR3 DNA sequence: TGTGCCTGCAGCCTAAGTACCGGAGGCACTGAAGCTTTCTTT. It encodes CACSLSTGGTEAFF.

This clonotype was counted ten times or more. J is TRBJ2-7 and V is TRBV7-2; D remains ambiguous. In germline, CDR1 is SGHTA, CDR2 FQGNSA. The CDR3 consists of 13 residues. V lost 6 bases and J 6 bases, leaving 15 bases between the germline ends. The CDR3 nucleotides read TGTGCCAGCAGTCGACTTCCGGCACTCGAGCAGTACTTC. This codes for CASSRLPALEQYF.

This clonotype appeared many times. One junction end disagrees with the germline gene, perhaps due to a read error. This chain links TRBV28 with TRBJ1-2; a possible D gene is TRBD1 (5 bases). The CDR3 length is 14 residues. From germline, CDR1 is MDHEN and CDR2 SYDVKM. CDR3 in amino acids: CASSPGTAKYGYTF. In DNA form, the CDR3 reads TGTGCCAGCAGTCCAGGGACGGCTAAATATGGCTACACCTTC.

This clonotype has ten or more counts. V is TRBV10-3 and J is TRBJ2-7, with 9 bases lining up with TRBD2. CDR3 size: 15 residues. V shed 8 bases and J 0 bases; nucleotides not matched to a gene: 8. The germline gives CDR1 ENHRY, CDR2 SYGVKD. CDR3 nucleotides: TGTGCCATCCGGGATAGCGGGGGCCCCTCCTACGAGCAGTACTTC. Its protein product is CAIRDSGGPSYEQYF.

This clonotype was recorded a few times. The rearrangement joins TRBV20-1 to TRBJ2-7; 12 bases are a match to TRBD2. This CDR3 comprises 15 residues. The germline gives CDR1 DFQATT, CDR2 SNEGSKA (reference sequence). Trimming took 5 bases from V and 2 from J; bases not matched to a gene: 7. This CDR3 is CSAELAGGLTYEQYF. The CDR3, as DNA: TGCAGTGCTGAACTAGCGGGAGGTTTAACCTACGAGCAGTACTTC.

This clonotype was picked up many times. CDR3 in DNA: TGTGCCTGGAGCGACTTCTTCAGATTAAACTCCTACGAGCAGTACTTC. Its translation: CAWSDFFRLNSYEQYF. The rearrangement links TRBV30 to TRBJ2-7, with unresolved D. Germline V lookup: CDR1 GTSNPN, CDR2 SVGIG (reference sequence). The V and J ends lost 3 bases and 0 bases respectively, with 18 bases between them. The CDR3 is 16 residues long.

The sample holds many counts of this clonotype. The chain couples TRBV2 to TRBJ2-7; 9 nucleotides align to TRBD1. J lost 5 bases, V lost 1 base, and 9 bases had no gene match. Per germline, CDR1 SNHLY and CDR2 FYNNEI. The length of the CDR3 is 16 residues. The CDR3 sequence: CASSEDYGQGSHEQYF. CDR3 in DNA: TGTGCCAGCAGTGAAGACTATGGACAGGGGTCTCACGAGCAGTACTTC.

The V call is TRBV19, the J call TRBJ2-7; TRBD2 matches at 7 bases. After removal of 5 bases from V and 2 bases from J, the junction contained 9 bases not matched to a gene. CDR1 is LNHDA, CDR2 SQIVND, per germline (reference sequence). The CDR3 consists of 15 residues. This CDR3 is CASSWGASGAYEQYF. The CDR3 nucleotides read TGTGCCAGTAGTTGGGGAGCTAGCGGAGCCTACGAGCAGTACTTC. The variable domain in full, completed from reference TRBV19 and TRBJ2-7, reads DGGITQSPKYLFRKEGQNVTLSCEQNLNHDAMYWYRQDPGQGLRLIYYSQIVNDFQKGDIAEGYSVSREKKESFPLTVTSAQKNPTAFYLCASSWGASGAYEQYFGPGTRLTVT.

The V and J genes are TRBV7-2 and TRBJ2-7, with D unresolved. Germline lookup yields CDR1 SGHTA and CDR2 FQGNSA. The length of the CDR3 is 14 residues. With 5 bases removed from V and 3 bases from J, the gap between germline ends came to 14 bases. The CDR3 sequence is CASSPLDQFYEQYF. The CDR3 DNA reads TGTGCCAGCAGCCCCCTGGACCAGTTCTACGAGCAGTACTTC.

V usage is TRBV7-9 and J usage is TRBJ2-2; 12 positions match TRBD2. The V gene's germline CDR1 is SEHNR and CDR2 FQNEAQ (reference sequence). This CDR3 spans 16 amino acids. Trimming at V came to 5 bases and at J to 9 bases, leaving 10 bases not matched to a gene. This CDR3 reads CASSTRSSGRARELFF. The CDR3 DNA follows: TGTGCCAGCAGCACCCGCTCTAGCGGGAGGGCCCGGGAGCTGTTTTTT.

The chain has TRBV19 and TRBJ2-7; the match to TRBD2 covers 9 bases. Trimming cost V 8 bases and J 3 bases; bases outside gene matches: 5. This CDR3 has 13 residues. Germline V gene data show CDR1 as LNHDA and CDR2 as SQIVND (reference sequence). In DNA, the CDR3 is TGTGCCAGTTCCGCGACTAGCGGCTACGAGCAGTACTTC. Residues: CASSATSGYEQYF.

Concerning this clonotype itself: This likely stems from a read error, as it lies one base from a far larger clone. No conserved phenylalanine or tryptophan is present at the end of the CDR3, so a read error is the likely explanation. This chain connects TRBV3-1 to TRBJ1-1; tentative D call: TRBD1 (6 bases). Trimming cost V 6 bases and J 2 bases, with 7 bases left between them. CDR1 is LGHDT and CDR2 is YNNKEL in the germline V gene (reference sequence). The CDR3 has 12 residues. The CDR3 loop reads CASRQGNTEAFL. The CDR3 DNA reads TGTGCCAGCAGACAGGGTAACACTGAAGCTTTCCTT.

In this sample, this clonotype turned up many times. The rearrangement uses TRBV28 and TRBJ2-7, with a weak D call TRBD2 (5 bases). The V gene lost 3 bases and the J gene lost 3 bases, with 15 bases spanning the gap. CDR1 MDHEN and CDR2 SYDVKM come from the germline V gene. There are 15 residues in the CDR3. DNA of the CDR3: TGTGCCAGCAGTTTTCTGACTACCGGCTTCTACGAGCAGTACTTC. Translating gives CASSFLTTGFYEQYF.

This clonotype occurred a few times. The CDR3 nucleotides are TGCGCCAGCAGCCAGGGGGACAGGGTGGTTGGCGAAAAACTGTTTTTT. Its protein product is CASSQGDRVVGEKLFF. The chain recombines TRBV4-3 with TRBJ1-4, with 9 positions matching TRBD1. In germline, CDR1 is LGHNA, CDR2 YSLEER. The V gene end was trimmed by 3 bases and the J gene end by 8 bases; junction bases not matched to a gene: 10. This CDR3 contains 16 residues.